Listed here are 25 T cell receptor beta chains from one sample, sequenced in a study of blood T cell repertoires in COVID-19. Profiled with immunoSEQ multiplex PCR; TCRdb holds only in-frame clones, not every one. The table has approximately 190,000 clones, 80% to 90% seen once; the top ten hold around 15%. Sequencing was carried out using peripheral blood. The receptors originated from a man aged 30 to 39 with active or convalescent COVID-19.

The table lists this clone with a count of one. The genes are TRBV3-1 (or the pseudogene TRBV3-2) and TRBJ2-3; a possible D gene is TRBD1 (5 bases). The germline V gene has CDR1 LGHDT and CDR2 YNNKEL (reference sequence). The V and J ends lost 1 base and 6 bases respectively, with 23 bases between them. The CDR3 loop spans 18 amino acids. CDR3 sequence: CASSQVVFRQGSSDTQYF. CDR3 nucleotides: TGTGCCAGCAGCCAAGTAGTTTTCCGCCAGGGTTCTTCGGATACGCAGTATTTT.

In nucleotides, the CDR3 is TGTGCCAGCAGTTTATCTTCGGGTCCGGGTTCACCCCTCCACTTT. Residues: CASSLSSGPGSPLHF. V gene TRBV27 combines with J gene TRBJ1-6, with D unclear. Germline CDR1 is MNHEY and CDR2 is SMNVEV (reference sequence). The CDR3 runs 15 residues. V lost 0 bases, J lost 9 bases, and 12 bases lay in between.

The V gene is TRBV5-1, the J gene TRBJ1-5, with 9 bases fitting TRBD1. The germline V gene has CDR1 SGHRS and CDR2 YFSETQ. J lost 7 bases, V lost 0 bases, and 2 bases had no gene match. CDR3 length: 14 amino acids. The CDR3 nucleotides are TGCGCCAGCAGCTTGGAGACAGGGGGACAGCCCCAGCATTTT. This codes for CASSLETGGQPQHF.

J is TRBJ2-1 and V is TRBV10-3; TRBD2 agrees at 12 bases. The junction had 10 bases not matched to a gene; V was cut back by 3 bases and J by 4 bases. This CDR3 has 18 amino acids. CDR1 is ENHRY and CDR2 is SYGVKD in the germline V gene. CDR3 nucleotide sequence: TGTGCCATCAGTGAACGGCTAGCGGGGGGGCGTTCTTACAATGAGCAGTTCTTC. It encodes CAISERLAGGRSYNEQFF.

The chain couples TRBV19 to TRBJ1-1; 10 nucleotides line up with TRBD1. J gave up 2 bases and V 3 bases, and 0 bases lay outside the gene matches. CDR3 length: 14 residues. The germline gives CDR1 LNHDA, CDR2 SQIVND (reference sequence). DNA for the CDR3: TGTGCCAGTAGTATGACAGGGGGCAACACTGAAGCTTTCTTT. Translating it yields CASSMTGGNTEAFF.

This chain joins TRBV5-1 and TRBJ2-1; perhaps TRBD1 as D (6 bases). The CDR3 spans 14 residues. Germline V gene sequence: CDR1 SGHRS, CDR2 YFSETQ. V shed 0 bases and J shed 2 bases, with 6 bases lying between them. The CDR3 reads CASSLGQAYNEQFF. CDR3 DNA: TGCGCCAGCAGCTTGGGACAGGCCTACAATGAGCAGTTCTTC.

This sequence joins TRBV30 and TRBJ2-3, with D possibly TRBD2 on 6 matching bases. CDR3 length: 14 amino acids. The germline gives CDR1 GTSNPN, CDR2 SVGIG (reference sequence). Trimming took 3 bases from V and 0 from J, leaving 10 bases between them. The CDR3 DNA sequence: TGTGCCTGGAGCAGACTAGTTAGCACAGATACGCAGTATTTT. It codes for CAWSRLVSTDTQYF. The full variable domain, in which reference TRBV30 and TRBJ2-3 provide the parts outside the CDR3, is SQTIHQWPATLVQPVGSPLSLECTVEGTSNPNLYWYRQAAGRGLQLLFYSVGIGQISSEVPQNLSASRPQDRQFILSSKKLLLSDSGFYLCAWSRLVSTDTQYFGPGTRLTVL.

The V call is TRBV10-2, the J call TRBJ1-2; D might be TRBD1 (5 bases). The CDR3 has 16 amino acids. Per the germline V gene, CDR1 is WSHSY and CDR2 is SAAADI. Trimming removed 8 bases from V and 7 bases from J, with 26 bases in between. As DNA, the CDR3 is TGCGCCAGCCTCCAAGCGGGGCATGGGCCTGGTGGTGGCTACACCTTC. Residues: CASLQAGHGPGGGYTF.

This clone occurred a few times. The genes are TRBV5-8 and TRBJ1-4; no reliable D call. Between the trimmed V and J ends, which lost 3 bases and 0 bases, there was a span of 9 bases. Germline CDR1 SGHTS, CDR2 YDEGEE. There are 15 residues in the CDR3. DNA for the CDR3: TGTGCCAGCAGCTCCCGGGGAGCAACTAATGAAAAACTGTTTTTT. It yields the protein CASSSRGATNEKLFF.

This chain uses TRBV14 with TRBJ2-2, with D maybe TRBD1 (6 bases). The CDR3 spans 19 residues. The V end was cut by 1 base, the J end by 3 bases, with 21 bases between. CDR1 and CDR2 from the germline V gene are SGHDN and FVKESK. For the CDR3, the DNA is TGTGCCAGCAGCCAAGCCCCCGGGACATTCCGGTTGGACACCGGGGAGCTGTTTTTT. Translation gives CASSQAPGTFRLDTGELFF.

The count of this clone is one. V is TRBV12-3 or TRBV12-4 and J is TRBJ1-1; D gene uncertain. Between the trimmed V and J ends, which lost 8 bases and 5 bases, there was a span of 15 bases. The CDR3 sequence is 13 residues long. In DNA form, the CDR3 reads TGTGCCAGCCGTGGGGTAGAGGGAACTGAAGCTTTCTTT. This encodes CASRGVEGTEAFF.

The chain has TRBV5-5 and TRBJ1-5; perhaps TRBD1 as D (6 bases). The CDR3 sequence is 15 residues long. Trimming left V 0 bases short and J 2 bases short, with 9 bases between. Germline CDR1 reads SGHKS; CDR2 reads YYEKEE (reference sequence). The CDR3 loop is CASSLETGGNQPQHF. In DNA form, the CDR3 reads TGTGCCAGCAGCTTGGAGACAGGCGGCAATCAGCCCCAGCATTTT. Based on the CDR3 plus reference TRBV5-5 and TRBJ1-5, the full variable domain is DAGVTQSPTHLIKTRGQQVTLRCSPISGHKSVSWYQQVLGQGPQFIFQYYEKEERGRGNFPDRFSARQFPNYSSELNVNALLLGDSALYLCASSLETGGNQPQHFGDGTRLSIL.

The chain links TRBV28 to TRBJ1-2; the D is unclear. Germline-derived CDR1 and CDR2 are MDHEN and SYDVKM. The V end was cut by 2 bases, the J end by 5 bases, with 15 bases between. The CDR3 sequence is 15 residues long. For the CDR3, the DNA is TGTGCCAGCAGTTTACGGTTGGCGGGGATATATGGCTACACCTTC. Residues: CASSLRLAGIYGYTF.

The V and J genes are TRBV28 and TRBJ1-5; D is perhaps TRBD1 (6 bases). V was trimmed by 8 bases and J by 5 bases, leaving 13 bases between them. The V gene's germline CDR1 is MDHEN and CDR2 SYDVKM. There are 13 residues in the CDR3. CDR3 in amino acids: CASDDRSDQPQHF. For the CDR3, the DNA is TGTGCCAGCGATGACAGGAGCGATCAGCCCCAGCATTTT.

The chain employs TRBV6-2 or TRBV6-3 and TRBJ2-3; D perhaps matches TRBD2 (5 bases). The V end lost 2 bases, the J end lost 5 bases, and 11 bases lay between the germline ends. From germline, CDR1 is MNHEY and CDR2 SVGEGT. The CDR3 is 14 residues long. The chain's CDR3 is CASSYSPEGDTQYF. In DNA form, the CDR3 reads TGTGCCAGCAGTTACAGCCCCGAGGGAGATACGCAGTATTTT.

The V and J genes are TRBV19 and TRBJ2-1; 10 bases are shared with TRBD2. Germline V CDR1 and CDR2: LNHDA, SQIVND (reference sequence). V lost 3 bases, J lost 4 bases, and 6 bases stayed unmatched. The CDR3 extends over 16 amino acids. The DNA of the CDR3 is TGTGCCAGTAGTATCGCTAGCGGGAGTGCATACAATGAGCAGTTCTTC. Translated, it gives CASSIASGSAYNEQFF. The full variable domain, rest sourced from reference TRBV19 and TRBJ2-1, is DGGITQSPKYLFRKEGQNVTLSCEQNLNHDAMYWYRQDPGQGLRLIYYSQIVNDFQKGDIAEGYSVSREKKESFPLTVTSAQKNPTAFYLCASSIASGSAYNEQFFGPGTRLTVL.

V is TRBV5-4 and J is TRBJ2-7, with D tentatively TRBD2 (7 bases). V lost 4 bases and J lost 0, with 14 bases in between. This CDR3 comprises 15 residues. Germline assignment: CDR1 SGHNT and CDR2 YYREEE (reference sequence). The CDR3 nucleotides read TGTGCCAGCAGCCGGGGGGACATCGACTCCTACGAGCAGTACGTC. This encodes CASSRGDIDSYEQYV.

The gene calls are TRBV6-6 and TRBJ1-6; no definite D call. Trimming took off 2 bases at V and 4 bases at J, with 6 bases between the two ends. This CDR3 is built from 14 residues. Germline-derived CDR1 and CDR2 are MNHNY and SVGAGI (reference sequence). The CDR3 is CASSYAEYNSPLHF. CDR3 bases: TGTGCCAGCAGTTACGCGGAATATAATTCACCCCTCCACTTT.

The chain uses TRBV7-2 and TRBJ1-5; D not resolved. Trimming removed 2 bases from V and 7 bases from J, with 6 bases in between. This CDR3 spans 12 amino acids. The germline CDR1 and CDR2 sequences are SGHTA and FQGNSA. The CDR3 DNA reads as TGTGCCAGCAGCTTACCGGGGCAGCCCCAGCATTTT. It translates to CASSLPGQPQHF.

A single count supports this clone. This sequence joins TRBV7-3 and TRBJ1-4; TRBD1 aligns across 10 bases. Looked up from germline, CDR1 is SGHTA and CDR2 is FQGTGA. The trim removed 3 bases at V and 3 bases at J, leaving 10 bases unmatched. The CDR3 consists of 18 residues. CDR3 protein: CASSFPSGQGYSNEKLFF. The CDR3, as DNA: TGTGCCAGCAGCTTCCCGTCGGGACAGGGGTACTCTAATGAAAAACTGTTTTTT.

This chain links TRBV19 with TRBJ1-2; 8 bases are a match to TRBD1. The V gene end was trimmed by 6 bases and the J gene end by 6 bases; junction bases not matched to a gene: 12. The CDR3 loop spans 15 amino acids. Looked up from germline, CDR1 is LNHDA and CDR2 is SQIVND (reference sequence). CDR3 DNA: TGTGCCAGTAGCAACGGACAGGGTCTAGGGGATGGCTACACCTTC. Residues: CASSNGQGLGDGYTF.

CDR3 sequence: CASSQPRQGHYGYTF. The DNA of the CDR3 is TGTGCCAGCAGCCAACCGAGACAGGGCCACTATGGCTACACCTTC. The rearrangement joins TRBV5-6 to TRBJ1-2, with 7 positions matching TRBD1. CDR1 is SGHDT and CDR2 is YYEEEE in the germline V gene. The CDR3 has 15 residues. V trimming: 4 bases; J trimming: 3 bases; junction bases outside the gene matches: 9.

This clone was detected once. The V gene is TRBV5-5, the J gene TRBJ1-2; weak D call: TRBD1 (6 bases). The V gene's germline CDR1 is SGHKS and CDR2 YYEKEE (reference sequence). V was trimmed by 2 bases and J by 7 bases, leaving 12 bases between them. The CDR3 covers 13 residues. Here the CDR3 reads CASSFSGDGGYTF. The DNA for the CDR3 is TGTGCCAGCAGCTTCTCAGGGGACGGTGGCTACACCTTC.

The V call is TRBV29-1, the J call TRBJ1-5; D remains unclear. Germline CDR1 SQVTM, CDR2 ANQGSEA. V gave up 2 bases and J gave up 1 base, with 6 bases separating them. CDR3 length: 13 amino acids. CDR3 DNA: TGCAGCGTTGAACGCGGGAGCAATCAGCCCCAGCATTTT. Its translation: CSVERGSNQPQHF.

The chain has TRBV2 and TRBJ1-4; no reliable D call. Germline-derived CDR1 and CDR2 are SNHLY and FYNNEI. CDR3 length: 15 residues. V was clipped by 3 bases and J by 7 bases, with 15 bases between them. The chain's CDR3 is CASSENGVGVEKLFF. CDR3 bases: TGTGCCAGCAGTGAGAACGGGGTTGGGGTTGAAAAACTGTTTTTT.